This T cell receptor (beta chain) was captured in a study of OX40 agonist ivuxolimab in advanced cancers. Repertoires were generated with immunoSEQ multiplex PCR, while TCRdb's copy carries only in-frame clones and drops some. The sample lists tens of thousands of clones, 85% occurring once. Trimming took 10 bases from V and 7 from J, leaving 22 bases between them. CDR1 is MDHEN, CDR2 SYDVKM, per germline. The CDR3 has 14 residues. The chain combines TRBV28 with TRBJ1-1; no clear D gene. Here the sequenced sample was CD4+ or CD8+ T cells sorted from blood, taken in a trial of the OX40 agonist ivuxolimab. This clonotype originated in an adult with an advanced solid tumor such as melanoma, head and neck, liver or kidney cancer. The CDR3 DNA reads TGTGCCACCATTTTTGATGGGCAGATGAGTGAAGCTTTCTTT. It codes for CATIFDGQMSEAFF.